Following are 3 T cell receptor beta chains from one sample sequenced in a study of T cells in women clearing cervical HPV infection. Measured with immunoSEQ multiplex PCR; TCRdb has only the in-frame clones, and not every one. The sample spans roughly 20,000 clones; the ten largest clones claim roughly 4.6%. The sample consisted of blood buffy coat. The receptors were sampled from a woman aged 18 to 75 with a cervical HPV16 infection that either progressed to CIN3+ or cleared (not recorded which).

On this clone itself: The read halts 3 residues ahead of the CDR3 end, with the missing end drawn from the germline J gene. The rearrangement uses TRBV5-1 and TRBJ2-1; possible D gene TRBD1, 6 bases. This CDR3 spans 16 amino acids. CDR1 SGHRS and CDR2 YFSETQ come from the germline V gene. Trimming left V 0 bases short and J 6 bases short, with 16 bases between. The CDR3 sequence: CASSLEGQYGRNEQFF. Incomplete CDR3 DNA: TGCGCCAGCAGCTTGGAAGGACAGTATGGGCGCAATGAG.

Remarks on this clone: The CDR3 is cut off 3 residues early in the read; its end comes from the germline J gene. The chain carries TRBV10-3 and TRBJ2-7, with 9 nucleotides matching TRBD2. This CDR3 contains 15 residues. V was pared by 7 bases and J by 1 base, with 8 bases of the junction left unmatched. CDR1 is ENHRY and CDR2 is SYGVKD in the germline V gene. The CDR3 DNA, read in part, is TGTGCCATCAATAAAGCGGGGGGCCTATCCTACGAG. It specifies CAINKAGGLSYE. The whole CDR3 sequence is CAINKAGGLSYEQYF.

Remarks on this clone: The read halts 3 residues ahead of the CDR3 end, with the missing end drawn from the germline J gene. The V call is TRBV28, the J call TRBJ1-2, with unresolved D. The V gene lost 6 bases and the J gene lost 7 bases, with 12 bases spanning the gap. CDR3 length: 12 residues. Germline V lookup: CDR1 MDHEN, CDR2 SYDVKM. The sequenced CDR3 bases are TGTGCCAGCAGCAGCTCGGGGTTTGGC. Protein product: CASSSSGFG. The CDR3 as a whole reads CASSSSGFGYTF.